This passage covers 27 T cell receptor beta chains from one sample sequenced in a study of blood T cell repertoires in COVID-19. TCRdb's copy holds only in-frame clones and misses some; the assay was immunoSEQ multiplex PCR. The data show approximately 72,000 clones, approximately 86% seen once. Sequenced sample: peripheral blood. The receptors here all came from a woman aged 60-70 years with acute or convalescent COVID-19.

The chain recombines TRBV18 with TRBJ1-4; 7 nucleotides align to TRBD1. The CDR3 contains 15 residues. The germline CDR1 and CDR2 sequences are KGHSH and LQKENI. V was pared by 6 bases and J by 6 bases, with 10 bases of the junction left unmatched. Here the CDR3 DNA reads TGTGCCAGCTCTCCTCAGACAGGGCCGGATGAAAAACTGTTTTTT. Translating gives CASSPQTGPDEKLFF.

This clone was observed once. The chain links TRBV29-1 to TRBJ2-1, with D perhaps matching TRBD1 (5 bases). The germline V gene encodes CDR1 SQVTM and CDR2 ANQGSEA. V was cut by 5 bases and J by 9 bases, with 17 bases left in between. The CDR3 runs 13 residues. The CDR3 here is CSVLVGVVVEQFF. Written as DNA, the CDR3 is TGCAGCGTTTTGGTAGGGGTCGTTGTTGAGCAGTTCTTC.

The CDR3 is CASSGTGGSTNEKLFF. The CDR3 DNA follows: TGTGCCAGCAGTGGGACAGGGGGCTCAACTAATGAAAAACTGTTTTTT. This rearrangement joins TRBV6-1 to TRBJ1-4; the match to TRBD1 covers 11 bases. This CDR3 contains 16 residues. Unmatched junction bases numbered 1, after V lost 4 bases and J lost 0 bases. Germline CDR1 MNHNS, CDR2 SASEGT.

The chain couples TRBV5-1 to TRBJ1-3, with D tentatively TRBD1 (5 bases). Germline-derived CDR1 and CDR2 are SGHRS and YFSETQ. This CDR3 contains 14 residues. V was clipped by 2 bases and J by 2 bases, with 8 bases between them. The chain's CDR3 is CASSFTGAGNTIYF. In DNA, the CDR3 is TGCGCCAGCAGCTTTACGGGGGCTGGAAACACCATATATTTT.

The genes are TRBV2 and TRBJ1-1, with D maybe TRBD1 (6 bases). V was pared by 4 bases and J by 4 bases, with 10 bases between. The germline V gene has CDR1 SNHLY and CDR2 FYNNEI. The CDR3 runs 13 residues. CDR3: CASSVGGGTEAFF. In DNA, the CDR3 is TGTGCCAGCAGTGTGGGAGGGGGCACTGAAGCTTTCTTT. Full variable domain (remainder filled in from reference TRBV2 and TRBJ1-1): EPEVTQTPSHQVTQMGQEVILRCVPISNHLYFYWYRQILGQKVEFLVSFYNNEISEKSEIFDDQFSVERPDGSNFTLKIRSTKLEDSAMYFCASSVGGGTEAFFGQGTRLTVV.

CDR3 sequence reads: CASSPLGGVPYSNQPQHF. Here the CDR3 DNA reads TGTGCCAGCAGCCCCCTAGGGGGAGTCCCTTATAGCAATCAGCCCCAGCATTTT. The chain recombines TRBV28 with TRBJ1-5; tentatively, D is TRBD1 (6 bases). V lost 6 bases to trimming and J lost 0 bases, with 21 bases between them. The germline V gene encodes CDR1 MDHEN and CDR2 SYDVKM. CDR3 length equals 18 residues.

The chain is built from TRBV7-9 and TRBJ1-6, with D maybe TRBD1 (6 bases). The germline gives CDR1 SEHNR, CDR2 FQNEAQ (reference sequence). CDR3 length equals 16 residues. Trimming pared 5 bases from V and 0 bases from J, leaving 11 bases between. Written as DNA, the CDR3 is TGTGCCAGCAGCCCTACAGGGAGCTCCTATAATTCACCCCTCCACTTT. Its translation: CASSPTGSSYNSPLHF.

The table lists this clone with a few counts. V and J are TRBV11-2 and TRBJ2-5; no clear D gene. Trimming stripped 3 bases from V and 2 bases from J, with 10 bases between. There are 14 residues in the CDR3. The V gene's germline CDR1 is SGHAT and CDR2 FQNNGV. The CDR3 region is CASSFTSSQETQYF. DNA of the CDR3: TGTGCCAGCAGCTTTACTTCTTCACAAGAGACCCAGTACTTC.

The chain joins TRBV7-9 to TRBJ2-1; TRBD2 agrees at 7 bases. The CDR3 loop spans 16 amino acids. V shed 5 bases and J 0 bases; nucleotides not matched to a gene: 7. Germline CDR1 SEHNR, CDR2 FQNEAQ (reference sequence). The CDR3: CASSQLGGSSYNEQFF. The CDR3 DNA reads TGTGCCAGCAGCCAGCTCGGGGGGAGCTCCTACAATGAGCAGTTCTTC.

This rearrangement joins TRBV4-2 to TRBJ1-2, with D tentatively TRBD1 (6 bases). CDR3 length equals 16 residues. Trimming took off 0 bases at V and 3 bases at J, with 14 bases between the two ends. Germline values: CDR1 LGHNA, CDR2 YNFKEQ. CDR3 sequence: CASSQDTGSSDYGYTF. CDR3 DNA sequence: TGTGCCAGCAGCCAAGATACAGGGAGCTCGGACTATGGCTACACCTTC.

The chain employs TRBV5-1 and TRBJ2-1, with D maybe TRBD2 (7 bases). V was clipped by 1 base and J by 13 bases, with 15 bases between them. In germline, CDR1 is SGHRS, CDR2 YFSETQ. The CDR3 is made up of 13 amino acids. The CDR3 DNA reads TGCGCCAGCAGCTTGCGGGGGGCCGAATCCCAGTTCTTC. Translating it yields CASSLRGAESQFF.

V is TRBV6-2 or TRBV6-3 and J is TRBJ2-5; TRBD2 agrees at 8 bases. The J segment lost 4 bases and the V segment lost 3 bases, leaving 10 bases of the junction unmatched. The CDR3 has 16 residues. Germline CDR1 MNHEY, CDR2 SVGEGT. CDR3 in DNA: TGTGCCAGCAGTTATTTCCGGGGGGGCACCGGAGAGACCCAGTACTTC. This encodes CASSYFRGGTGETQYF.

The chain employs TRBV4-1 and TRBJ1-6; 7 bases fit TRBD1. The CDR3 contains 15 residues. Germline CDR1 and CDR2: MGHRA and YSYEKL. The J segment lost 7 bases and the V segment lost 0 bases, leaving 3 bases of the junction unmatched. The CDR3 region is CASSQERTGNSPLHF. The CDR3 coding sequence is TGCGCCAGCAGCCAAGAGCGGACAGGCAATTCACCCCTCCACTTT.

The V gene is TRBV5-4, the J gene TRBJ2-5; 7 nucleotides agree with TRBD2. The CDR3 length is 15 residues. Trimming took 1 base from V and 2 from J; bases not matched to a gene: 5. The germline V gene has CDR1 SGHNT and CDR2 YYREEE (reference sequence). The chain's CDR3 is CASSLRLAGQETQYF. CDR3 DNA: TGTGCCAGCAGCTTGAGGTTAGCGGGTCAAGAGACCCAGTACTTC.

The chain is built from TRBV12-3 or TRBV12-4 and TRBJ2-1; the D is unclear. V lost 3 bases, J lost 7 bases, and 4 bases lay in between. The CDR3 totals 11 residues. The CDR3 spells CASSFSNEQFF. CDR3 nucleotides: TGTGCCAGCAGTTTCTCTAATGAGCAGTTCTTC.

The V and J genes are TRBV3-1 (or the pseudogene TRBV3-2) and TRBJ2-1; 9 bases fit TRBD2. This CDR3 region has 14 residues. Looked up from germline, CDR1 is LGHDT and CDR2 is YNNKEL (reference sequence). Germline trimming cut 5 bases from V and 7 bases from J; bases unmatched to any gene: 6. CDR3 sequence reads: CASSMGGGANEQFF. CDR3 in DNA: TGTGCCAGCAGCATGGGCGGGGGGGCTAATGAGCAGTTCTTC.

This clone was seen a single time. As DNA, the CDR3 is TGTGCCAGCAGTTTCCCAGGGAATTCACCCCTCCACTTT. Amino acid sequence: CASSFPGNSPLHF. This chain uses TRBV12-3 or TRBV12-4 with TRBJ1-6; D might be TRBD1 (5 bases). The CDR3 is 13 residues long. V was shortened by 3 bases and J by 7 bases, with 7 bases between the two germline ends.

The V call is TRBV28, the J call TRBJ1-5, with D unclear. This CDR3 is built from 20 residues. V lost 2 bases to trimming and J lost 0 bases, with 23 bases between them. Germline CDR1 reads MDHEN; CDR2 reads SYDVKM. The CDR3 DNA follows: TGTGCCAGCAGTTTACCCAACCAAAGCCCGGGATCAAATAGCAATCAGCCCCAGCATTTT. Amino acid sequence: CASSLPNQSPGSNSNQPQHF.

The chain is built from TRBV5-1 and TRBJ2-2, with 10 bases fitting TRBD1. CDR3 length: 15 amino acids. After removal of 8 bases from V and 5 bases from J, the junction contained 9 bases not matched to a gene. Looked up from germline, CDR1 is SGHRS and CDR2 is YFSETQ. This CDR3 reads CASTLGQGRTGELFF. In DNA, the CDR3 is TGCGCCAGTACTCTGGGACAGGGGCGAACCGGGGAGCTGTTTTTT.

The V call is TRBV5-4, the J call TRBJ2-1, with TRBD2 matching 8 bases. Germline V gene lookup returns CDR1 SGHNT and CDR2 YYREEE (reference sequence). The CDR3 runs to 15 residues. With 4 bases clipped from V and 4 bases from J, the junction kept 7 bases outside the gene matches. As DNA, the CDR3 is TGTGCCAGCAGCGGGGGGACTAGACCGTACAATGAGCAGTTCTTC. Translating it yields CASSGGTRPYNEQFF.

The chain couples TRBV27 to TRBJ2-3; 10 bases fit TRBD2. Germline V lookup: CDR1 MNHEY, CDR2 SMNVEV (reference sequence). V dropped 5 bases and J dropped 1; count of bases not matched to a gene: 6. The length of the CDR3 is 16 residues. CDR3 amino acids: CASSPLLAGGTDTQYF. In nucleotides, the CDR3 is TGTGCCAGCAGTCCCCTCCTAGCGGGGGGCACAGATACGCAGTATTTT.

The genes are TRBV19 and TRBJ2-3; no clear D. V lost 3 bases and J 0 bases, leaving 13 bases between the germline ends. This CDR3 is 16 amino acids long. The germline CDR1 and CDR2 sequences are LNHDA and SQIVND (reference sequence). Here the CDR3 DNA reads TGTGCCAGTAGTATCGCACGGTTTACGAGCACAGATACGCAGTATTTT. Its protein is CASSIARFTSTDTQYF. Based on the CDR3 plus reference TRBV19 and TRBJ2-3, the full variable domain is DGGITQSPKYLFRKEGQNVTLSCEQNLNHDAMYWYRQDPGQGLRLIYYSQIVNDFQKGDIAEGYSVSREKKESFPLTVTSAQKNPTAFYLCASSIARFTSTDTQYFGPGTRLTVL.

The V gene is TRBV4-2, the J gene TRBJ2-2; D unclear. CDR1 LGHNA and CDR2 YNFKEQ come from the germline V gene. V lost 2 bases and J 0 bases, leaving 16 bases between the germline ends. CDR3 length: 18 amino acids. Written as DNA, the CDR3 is TGTGCCAGCAGCCAACACCCGGTCGGAGTGCCGAACACCGGGGAGCTGTTTTTT. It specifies CASSQHPVGVPNTGELFF.

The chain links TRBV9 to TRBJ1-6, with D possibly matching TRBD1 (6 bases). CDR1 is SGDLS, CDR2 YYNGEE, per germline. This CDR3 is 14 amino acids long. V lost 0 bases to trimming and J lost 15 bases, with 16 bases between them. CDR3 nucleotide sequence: TGTGCCAGCAGCGTAGGACAGGTCCCTCCCAGCCTCCACTTT. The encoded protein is CASSVGQVPPSLHF.

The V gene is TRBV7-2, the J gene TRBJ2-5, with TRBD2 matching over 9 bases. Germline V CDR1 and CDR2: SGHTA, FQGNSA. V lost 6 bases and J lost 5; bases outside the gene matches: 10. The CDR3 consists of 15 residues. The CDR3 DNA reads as TGTGCCAGCAGGTCTGGTAGCGGGGGCGGGGAGACCCAGTACTTC. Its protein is CASRSGSGGGETQYF.

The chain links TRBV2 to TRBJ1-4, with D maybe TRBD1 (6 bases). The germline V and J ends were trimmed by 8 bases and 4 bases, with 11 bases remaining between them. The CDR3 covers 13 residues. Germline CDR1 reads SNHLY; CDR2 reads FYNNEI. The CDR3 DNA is TGTGCCAGCTCTCAGGGGATTAATGAAAAACTGTTTTTT. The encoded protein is CASSQGINEKLFF.

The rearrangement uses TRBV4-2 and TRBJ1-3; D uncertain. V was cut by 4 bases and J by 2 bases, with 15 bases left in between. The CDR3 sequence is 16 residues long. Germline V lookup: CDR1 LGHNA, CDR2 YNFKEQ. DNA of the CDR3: TGTGCCAGCAGCCTGACTCTCGGGGATGCTGGAAACACCATATATTTT. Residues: CASSLTLGDAGNTIYF.